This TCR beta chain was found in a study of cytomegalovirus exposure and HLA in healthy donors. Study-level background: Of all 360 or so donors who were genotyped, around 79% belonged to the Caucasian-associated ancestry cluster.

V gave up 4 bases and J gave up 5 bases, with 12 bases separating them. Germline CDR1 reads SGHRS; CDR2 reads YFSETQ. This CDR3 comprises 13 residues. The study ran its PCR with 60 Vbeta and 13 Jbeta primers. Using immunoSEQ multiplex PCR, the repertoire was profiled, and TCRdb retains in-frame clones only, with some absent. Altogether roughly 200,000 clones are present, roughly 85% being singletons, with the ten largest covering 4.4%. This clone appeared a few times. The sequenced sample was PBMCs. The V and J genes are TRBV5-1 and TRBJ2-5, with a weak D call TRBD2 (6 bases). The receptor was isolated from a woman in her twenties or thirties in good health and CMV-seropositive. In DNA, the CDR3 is TGCGCCAGCAGCACTGGGACTGCTGAGACCCAGTACTTC. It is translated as CASSTGTAETQYF.